These T cell receptor beta chains were read from a single sample in a study of beta chain features in type 1 diabetes. Clones were sequenced by immunoSEQ multiplex PCR, and TCRdb holds only the in-frame ones, with some missing. This repertoire shows hundreds of thousands of clones, 15% to 17% found once; its top ten account for 0.093%. The sequenced sample consisted of naive CD4+ T cells from blood. The source of these receptors is a man younger than 35 in good health. Each CDR3 is given with its conserved first and last residue. A D gene is named only where the DNA matches it firmly. Only some rows state a clone size, as once, few, many or a class for expanded clones.

D gene,J gene,clone size,V gene,CDR3 protein,CDR3 DNA
.,TRBJ2-7,.,TRBV7-6,CASSLAGAGEQYF,TGTGCCAGCAGCTTGGCAGGGGCAGGCGAGCAGTACTTC
.,TRBJ1-2,few,TRBV28,CASSRTVRYGYTF,TGTGCCAGCAGTCGGACAGTGCGATATGGCTACACCTTC
.,TRBJ1-5,.,TRBV18,CASSPQGATGSQPQHF,TGTGCCAGCTCACCACAAGGGGCGACTGGTAGTCAGCCCCAGCATTTT
TRBD1,TRBJ2-7,few,TRBV13,CASSWDRVSYEQYF,TGTGCCAGCAGCTGGGACAGGGTCTCCTACGAGCAGTACTTC
TRBD2,TRBJ2-7,.,TRBV5-6,CASSLAGGGAVHEQYF,TGTGCCAGCAGCTTGGCCGGCGGGGGGGCCGTCCACGAGCAGTACTTC
.,TRBJ2-3,.,TRBV19,CARQRVSTDTQYF,TGTGCCAGACAGCGGGTCAGCACAGATACGCAGTATTTT
TRBD2,TRBJ2-4,.,TRBV6-1,CASDLAGLAKNIQYF,TGTGCCAGTGATTTAGCGGGGCTAGCCAAAAACATTCAGTACTTC
.,TRBJ2-7,.,TRBV6-5,CASSTARGLYEQYF,TGTGCCAGCAGTACCGCGCGGGGGCTCTACGAGCAGTACTTC
TRBD1,TRBJ2-4,.,TRBV5-6,CASSRGLTGSKNIQYF,TGTGCCAGCAGCCGGGGCCTGACAGGGTCCAAAAACATTCAGTACTTC
.,TRBJ2-5,.,TRBV18,CASSPLAGSGSRETQYF,TGTGCCAGCTCACCACTCGCAGGGAGTGGTTCCAGGGAGACCCAGTACTTC
.,TRBJ2-5,.,TRBV18,CASSPRAGQETQYF,TGTGCCAGCTCACCACGGGCAGGGCAAGAGACCCAGTACTTC
.,TRBJ2-3,.,TRBV7-2,CASSPRRGLTDTQYF,TGTGCCAGCAGCCCTCGGAGAGGCCTCACAGATACGCAGTATTTT
TRBD1,TRBJ1-5,.,TRBV19,CASTRTGGGQPQHF,TGTGCCAGTACTCGGACAGGGGGAGGTCAGCCCCAGCATTTT
TRBD1,TRBJ2-1,few,TRBV9,CASSATGDNEQFF,TGTGCCAGCAGCGCGACAGGGGATAATGAGCAGTTCTTC
TRBD1,TRBJ2-7,.,TRBV18,CASSPRDRGDYEQYF,TGTGCCAGCTCACCCCGGGACAGGGGAGACTACGAGCAGTACTTC
.,TRBJ1-1,few,TRBV5-1,CASSLKPNTEAFF,TGCGCCAGCAGCTTAAAACCGAACACTGAAGCTTTCTTT
.,TRBJ1-4,few,TRBV7-8,CASSSREFATNEKLFF,TGTGCCAGCAGCTCGAGAGAGTTTGCAACTAATGAAAAACTGTTTTTT
.,TRBJ2-5,.,TRBV4-2,CASSFIAAETQYF,TGTGCCAGCAGCTTTATTGCGGCAGAGACCCAGTACTTC
.,TRBJ2-5,.,TRBV5-1,CASSLSSVETQYF,TGCGCCAGCAGCTTGTCTAGCGTTGAGACCCAGTACTTC
.,TRBJ1-1,.,TRBV2,CASTQTGFGNTEAFF,TGTGCCAGCACCCAAACAGGGTTCGGGAACACTGAAGCTTTCTTT
TRBD1,TRBJ2-6,.,TRBV7-6,CASSGWDRGGSGANVLTF,TGTGCCAGCAGCGGTTGGGACAGGGGAGGTTCTGGGGCCAACGTCCTGACTTTC
.,TRBJ2-5,few,TRBV9,CASSAFPGSQETQYF,TGTGCCAGCAGCGCCTTTCCGGGCTCCCAAGAGACCCAGTACTTC
.,TRBJ1-6,few,TRBV9,CASSVDGQTSPLHF,TGTGCCAGCAGCGTAGACGGACAGACCTCACCCCTCCACTTT
TRBD2,TRBJ2-5,few,TRBV5-1,CATGLAGDLQETQYF,TGCGCCACCGGACTAGCGGGGGACCTCCAAGAGACCCAGTACTTC
.,TRBJ2-7,few,TRBV10-3,CAISRSLTYEQYF,TGTGCCATCTCGAGATCCCTCACTTACGAGCAGTACTTC
TRBD1,TRBJ2-5,few,TRBV9,CASSVGGQETQYF,TGTGCCAGCAGCGTAGGGGGACAGGAGACCCAGTACTTC
TRBD1,TRBJ1-2,.,TRBV5-4,CASSDGTGRFLNYGYTF,TGTGCCAGCAGCGACGGGACAGGGCGCTTCCTTAACTATGGCTACACCTTC
.,TRBJ2-2,few,TRBV11-3,CASSSTGVGGELFF,TGTGCCAGCAGCTCCACAGGTGTTGGCGGGGAGCTGTTTTTT
.,TRBJ1-5,few,TRBV18,CASSRKGDNQPQHF,TGTGCCAGCTCACGAAAGGGTGACAATCAGCCCCAGCATTTT
.,TRBJ2-7,few,TRBV2,CASRLSLIRYF,TGTGCCAGCAGACTGAGTTTAATACGGTACTTC
.,TRBJ2-7,.,TRBV5-4,CASSPTPRPREQYF,TGTGCCAGCAGCCCGACCCCCAGACCTAGGGAGCAGTACTTC
TRBD1,TRBJ2-1,.,TRBV2,CASSRDRGIHNEQFF,TGTGCCAGCAGTAGGGACAGGGGGATCCACAATGAGCAGTTCTTC
.,TRBJ1-1,.,TRBV7-3,CASSRTANTEAFF,TGTGCCAGCAGCCGAACAGCGAACACTGAAGCTTTCTTT